This T cell receptor (beta chain) was sequenced for a study of CD8+CD57+ T cells in acquired aplastic anemia. Across the study: Isolated CD4+ and CD8+ cells, once sorted, yielded DNA averaging roughly 3 ug. As sequenced from healthy donors, CD4+ cells averaged about 10 million reads.

The template for TCR beta VDJ and CDR3 sequence profiling was genomic DNA. MiXCR, applied by TCRdb to the reads, yields one record per CDR3 protein. Among about 68,000 distinct CDR3 sequences listed, 45% to 60% were seen once. Notes on the study in general: In common between the patients and the controls were around 30 CD8+ CDR3 sequences.

This clonotype was detected many times. Its antigen is undetermined. CDR1 and CDR2 from the germline V gene are SGHNT and YYREEE (reference sequence). With 4 bases clipped from V and 6 bases from J, the junction kept 11 bases outside the gene matches. The CDR3 runs to 15 residues. The source is a human donor in good health, serving as a control. The V gene is TRBV5-4, the J gene TRBJ2-7, with TRBD2 matching over 9 bases. Sequenced: sorted CD4+, CD8+, or CD8+CD57+ T cells (not recorded which) from PBMCs. CDR3 protein: CASSIGTSSRSEQYF. CDR3 coding DNA: TGTGCCAGCAGCATCGGGACTAGCTCCCGTTCCGAGCAGTACTTC. Full variable domain (outside the CDR3, taken from reference TRBV5-4 and TRBJ2-7): ETGVTQSPTHLIKTRGQQVTLRCSSQSGHNTVSWYQQALGQGPQFIFQYYREEENGRGNFPPRFSGLQFPNYSSELNVNALELDDSALYLCASSIGTSSRSEQYFGPGTRLTVT.